These 6 T cell receptor beta chains share one sample of origin, sequenced in a study of control samples from healthy donors and cancer patients (dated by TCRdb to 2018 to 2020). Library method: the immunoSEQ multiplex PCR assay. TCRdb holds this immuneACCESS table with in-frame rearrangements only. Some clones are missing; in checked studies, unresolved V genes explain under half, and the rest has no known cause. Here the sample has roughly 170,000 clones; roughly 92% occur a single time. The ten largest make up about 1.4% of the sample. The specimen sequenced was blood. The receptor set was obtained from a woman between 18 and 29 years old in good health.

The rearrangement links TRBV9 to TRBJ1-6, with a tentative D call TRBD1 (5 bases). There are 14 residues in the CDR3. CDR1 and CDR2 from the germline V gene are SGDLS and YYNGEE. Trimming cost V 5 bases and J 9 bases, with 15 bases left between them. The CDR3 DNA reads TGTGCCAGCAGGGGGACTAGTAACAGTTCACCCCTCCACTTT. It encodes CASRGTSNSSPLHF.

The rearrangement joins TRBV11-2 to TRBJ1-2; perhaps TRBD1 as D (5 bases). V shed 7 bases and J shed 8 bases, with 17 bases lying between them. Germline lookup yields CDR1 SGHAT and CDR2 FQNNGV. The CDR3 is 13 residues long. This CDR3 is CASTFVGAGGYTF. The CDR3, as DNA: TGTGCCAGCACCTTTGTCGGGGCCGGGGGCTACACCTTC.

CDR3 in amino acids: CASSVDNQPQHF. Written as DNA, the CDR3 is TGTGCCAGCAGCGTCGACAATCAGCCCCAGCATTTT. V usage is TRBV7-9 and J usage is TRBJ1-5, with D uncertain. This CDR3 has 12 residues. V was trimmed by 5 bases and J by 3 bases, leaving 5 bases between them. Germline V lookup: CDR1 SEHNR, CDR2 FQNEAQ (reference sequence).

Concerning this clone: The junction departs from the called germline gene at one end, perhaps through a read error. Other nucleotide sequences in the sample specify the same CDR3. V usage is TRBV13 and J usage is TRBJ2-3; no clear D. This CDR3 comprises 15 residues. The germline CDR1 and CDR2 sequences are PRHDT and FYEKMQ (reference sequence). CDR3 bases: TGCGCCAGCAGCCTACAATCCGGACCGGCGGATACGCAGTATTTT. Translated: CASSLQSGPADTQYF.

V is TRBV28 and J is TRBJ1-2; D unclear. The germline V gene encodes CDR1 MDHEN and CDR2 SYDVKM. Between the trimmed V and J ends, which lost 3 bases and 4 bases, there was a span of 9 bases. The CDR3 runs 13 residues. The CDR3 loop reads CASSFVSSYGYTF. CDR3 in DNA: TGTGCCAGCAGTTTCGTCAGCAGCTATGGCTACACCTTC.

V gene TRBV4-2 combines with J gene TRBJ2-3; 14 bases align to TRBD2. Germline loops: CDR1 LGHNA, CDR2 YNFKEQ. With V trimmed by 1 base and J by 14 bases, 8 bases remained unmatched. The CDR3 spans 15 residues. The CDR3 sequence: CASSQAGTSGGLGYF. The CDR3 nucleotides are TGTGCCAGCAGCCAAGCAGGGACTAGCGGGGGATTGGGGTATTTT.